These 3 T cell receptor beta chains share one sample of origin, sequenced in a study of T cell responses to AZD1222 COVID-19 vaccine (dated by TCRdb to about 2021). The library was produced with the immunoSEQ multiplex PCR assay. TCRdb stores this immuneACCESS table with in-frame sequences only. Part of the clones is absent; in the studies checked, under half of the shortfall reflects unresolved V genes, and no reason is known for the rest. For this sample the table gives 160,000 or so clones, of which 88% were detected only once. The top ten hold approximately 4.5% of the sample. What this sample's time point label stands for: about 28 days (+/-7) after the second vaccine dose. Sequenced material: peripheral blood, taken 28 days after the second AZD1222 dose. All receptors come from an adult who received the AZD1222 COVID-19 vaccine.

About this clone itself: Within the sample, other DNA sequences also encode this same CDR3. This rearrangement joins TRBV28 to TRBJ1-2; D not resolved. V gave up 1 base and J gave up 2 bases, with 2 bases separating them. Germline CDR1 MDHEN, CDR2 SYDVKM. The CDR3 has 12 amino acids. CDR3 coding DNA: TGTGCCAGCAGTTTATTGAACTATGGCTACACCTTC. It specifies CASSLLNYGYTF.

The chain combines TRBV27 with TRBJ1-5; D gene ambiguous. CDR1 and CDR2 (germline): MNHEY, SMNVEV (reference sequence). CDR3 size: 13 residues. Trimming took off 6 bases at V and 5 bases at J, with 11 bases between the two ends. In nucleotides, the CDR3 is TGTGCCAGCAGCCCCGGGAGGGATCAGCCCCAGCATTTT. Translation gives CASSPGRDQPQHF.

The rearrangement joins TRBV2 to TRBJ1-1; no reliable D call. This CDR3 contains 16 residues. Germline V gene data show CDR1 as SNHLY and CDR2 as FYNNEI. The V end was cut by 6 bases, the J end by 2 bases, with 19 bases between. DNA for the CDR3: TGTGCCAGCAGACCCCCTCTCCCCCCGGTCAACACTGAAGCTTTCTTT. Translated: CASRPPLPPVNTEAFF.